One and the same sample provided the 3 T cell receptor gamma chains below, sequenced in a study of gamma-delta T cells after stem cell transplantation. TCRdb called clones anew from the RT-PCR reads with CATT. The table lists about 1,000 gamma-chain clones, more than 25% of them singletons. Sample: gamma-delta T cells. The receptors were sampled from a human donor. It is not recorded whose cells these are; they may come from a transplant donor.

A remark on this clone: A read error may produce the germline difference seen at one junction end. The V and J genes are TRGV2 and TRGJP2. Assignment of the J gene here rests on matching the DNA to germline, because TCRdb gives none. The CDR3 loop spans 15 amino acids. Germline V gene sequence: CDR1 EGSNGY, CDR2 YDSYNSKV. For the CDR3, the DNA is TGTGCCACCCGGGACGGGTCGTCTAATGATTGGATCAAGACGTTT. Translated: CATRDGSSNDWIKTF.

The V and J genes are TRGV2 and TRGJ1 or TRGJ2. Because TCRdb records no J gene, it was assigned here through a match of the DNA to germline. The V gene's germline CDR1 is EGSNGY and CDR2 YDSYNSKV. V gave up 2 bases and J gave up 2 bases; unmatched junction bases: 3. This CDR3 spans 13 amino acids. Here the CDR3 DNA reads TGTGCCACCTGGGACGAGTATTATTATAAGAAACTCTTT. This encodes CATWDEYYYKKLF.

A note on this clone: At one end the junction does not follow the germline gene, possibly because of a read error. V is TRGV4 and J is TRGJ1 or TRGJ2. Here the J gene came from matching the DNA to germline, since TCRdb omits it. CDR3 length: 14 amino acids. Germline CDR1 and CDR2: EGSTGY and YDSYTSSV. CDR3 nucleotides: TGTGCCACCTGGGATGGGCAAGATTACTATAAGAAACTCTTT. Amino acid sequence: CATWDGQDYYKKLF.